Presented here are 4 T cell receptor beta chains from one specimen sequenced in a study of CD8 T cells in Susac syndrome. Reverse transcription used roughly 0.5 to 1 ug RNA and random hexamers. TCRdb itself ran the immunoSEQ multiplex PCR reads through MiXCR, one entry per CDR3 protein. Seen here are more than 250,000 distinct CDR3 sequences, roughly 94% observed once, and the top ten hold approximately 0.065%. The sequenced sample consisted of CD4+ T cells from PBMCs. These receptors were collected from a human donor with multiple sclerosis.

CDR3 protein: CASSPVSGAQHF. The CDR3 DNA is TGTGCCAGTAGTCCCGTTTCTGGGGCCCAGCATTTT. V is TRBV19 and J is TRBJ1-5; D gene uncertain. This CDR3 is built from 12 residues. Germline V gives CDR1 LNHDA, CDR2 SQIVND (reference sequence). The V and J ends lost 5 bases and 11 bases respectively, with 13 bases between them.

The chain uses TRBV18 and TRBJ2-3, with a weak D call TRBD2 (5 bases). CDR1 is KGHSH, CDR2 LQKENI, per germline. V lost 3 bases, J lost 6 bases, and 7 bases lay in between. This CDR3 contains 12 residues. The CDR3 nucleotides read TGTGCCAGCTCACCTTCGGGGGATACGCAGTATTTT. Translation: CASSPSGDTQYF.

The chain couples TRBV7-9 to TRBJ2-3; 9 bases match TRBD2. Germline CDR1 is SEHNR and CDR2 is FQNEAQ (reference sequence). After removal of 5 bases from V and 5 bases from J, the junction contained 5 bases not matched to a gene. This CDR3 contains 14 residues. The CDR3 loop reads CASSPSGVGDTQYF. The CDR3 DNA reads as TGTGCCAGCAGCCCTAGCGGGGTTGGAGATACGCAGTATTTT.

This sequence joins TRBV10-3 and TRBJ2-1; the match to TRBD2 covers 13 bases. Germline CDR1 is ENHRY and CDR2 is SYGVKD. Trimming cost V 5 bases and J 6 bases; bases outside gene matches: 4. This CDR3 has 15 residues. The CDR3 loop is CAISPGTSGANEQFF. The CDR3 nucleotides read TGTGCCATCAGTCCAGGGACTAGCGGGGCCAATGAGCAGTTCTTC.